The 5 T cell receptor beta chains below all came from one sample that was sequenced in a study of radiotherapy plus CTLA-4 blockade in lung cancer (dated by TCRdb to the late 2010s). Library construction relied on the immunoSEQ multiplex PCR assay. What TCRdb holds here is the immuneACCESS table cut down to in-frame rearrangements. Part of the clones is not present; checked against another copy, under half of the missing clones reflect an unresolved V gene, and the others are unexplained. Counted in this sample were approximately 40,000 clones; roughly 85% of them appeared once. The ten largest clonotypes hold roughly 22% of the sample. The input for sequencing was peripheral blood, taken from a patient treated with radiotherapy plus ipilimumab. Source of these receptors: a human donor with non-small cell lung cancer whose response to radiotherapy plus ipilimumab could not be evaluated.

This chain uses TRBV28 with TRBJ1-1, with D uncertain. Germline V gives CDR1 MDHEN, CDR2 SYDVKM. V lost 2 bases and J 4 bases, leaving 11 bases between the germline ends. The CDR3 sequence is 14 residues long. The CDR3 DNA follows: TGTGCCAGCAGTTTAGCACTAGAGGCCACTGAAGCTTTCTTT. Translated: CASSLALEATEAFF.

The sample holds a few counts of this clone. The chain couples TRBV2 to TRBJ1-1, with 8 positions matching TRBD1. Germline trimming cut 7 bases from V and 11 bases from J; bases unmatched to any gene: 6. The length of the CDR3 is 11 residues. Germline CDR1 is SNHLY and CDR2 is FYNNEI. The CDR3 reads CASTNRGSAFF. CDR3 sequence (DNA): TGTGCCAGCACCAACAGGGGGTCGGCTTTCTTT.

The chain has TRBV11-2 and TRBJ1-1; TRBD1 might be the D (5 bases). This CDR3 is built from 12 residues. Trimming pared 0 bases from V and 11 bases from J, leaving 10 bases between. CDR1 SGHAT and CDR2 FQNNGV come from the germline V gene. The CDR3: CASSLDRRGAFF. CDR3 in DNA: TGTGCCAGCAGCTTAGATCGTCGGGGGGCTTTCTTT. Complete variable domain (other parts from reference TRBV11-2 and TRBJ1-1): EAGVAQSPRYKIIEKRQSVAFWCNPISGHATLYWYQQILGQGPKLLIQFQNNGVVDDSQLPKDRFSAERLKGVDSTLKIQPAKLEDSAVYLCASSLDRRGAFFGQGTRLTVV.

J is TRBJ2-7 and V is TRBV4-2; weak D call: TRBD1 (6 bases). V was shortened by 0 bases and J by 2 bases, with 17 bases between the two germline ends. Per germline, CDR1 LGHNA and CDR2 YNFKEQ. CDR3 size: 17 residues. CDR3 amino acids: CASSQEATGGRAYEQYF. The CDR3 DNA sequence: TGTGCCAGCAGCCAAGAGGCCACTGGGGGCAGGGCCTACGAGCAGTACTTC.

V gene TRBV18 combines with J gene TRBJ1-1; 8 bases agree with TRBD1. This CDR3 is 12 amino acids long. Germline values: CDR1 KGHSH, CDR2 LQKENI. V gave up 6 bases and J gave up 8 bases; unmatched junction bases: 5. For the CDR3, the DNA is TGTGCCAGCTCGTCCTACAGGGGGGAAGCTTTCTTT. Amino acids: CASSSYRGEAFF. Together with reference TRBV18 and TRBJ1-1, the CDR3 gives the full variable domain: NAGVMQNPRHLVRRRGQEARLRCSPMKGHSHVYWYRQLPEEGLKFMVYLQKENIIDESGMPKERFSAEFPKEGPSILRIQQVVRGDSAAYFCASSSYRGEAFFGQGTRLTVV.